This T cell receptor beta chain appears in the sequencing data of a study of graft-versus-host responses after intestinal transplantation. Study-wide findings and caveats: Analysis identified GvH clones in recipient marrow, with some appearing first in ileum or blood. Subjects displaying graft-donor T cell macrochimerism possessed elevated graft-versus-host to host-versus-graft clonal ratios inside allografts.

The researchers put roughly 200,000 CFSE-labeled responder cells into plates with roughly 200,000 irradiated, violet-dye-labeled stimulator cells. Sorting of proliferating CFSE-low CD3+CD4+ and CD3+CD8+ responders took place after the reaction. Trimming shortened V by 3 bases and J by 2 bases, and 10 bases separated the two germline ends. Germline V gene data show CDR1 as MNHEY and CDR2 as SVGAGI. The CDR3 is made up of 14 amino acids. The protocol was immunoSEQ multiplex PCR, while the TCRdb copy is restricted to in-frame clones and leaves out a portion. The sample shows 20,000 to 25,000 clones, 30% to 40% of them seen only once. For this clone: This may stem from a read error, because a much larger clone lies one nucleotide away. Other DNA sequences from this sample encode an identical CDR3 as well.

The source was alloreactive CD8+ T cells from a mixed lymphocyte reaction culture, collected before intestinal transplant. Stated subset: CFSE-low proliferating T cells sorted from approximately 6-day pre-transplant mixed lymphocyte reaction (GvH or HvG direction). The origin of this receptor is a human patient who received an intestinal transplant. V usage is TRBV6-5 and J usage is TRBJ1-1, with D unresolved. The CDR3 DNA follows: TGTGCCAGCAGTTATGGCTGGGGTAACACTGAAGCTTTCTTT. Residues: CASSYGWGNTEAFF.